Listed below are T cell receptor beta chains from one sample, sequenced in a study of T cells after yellow fever vaccination. TCRdb reprocessed the 5' RACE reads via MiXCR and lists one record per CDR3 protein. The repertoire has 620,000 or so distinct CDR3 sequences, less than 20% of them found once; the top ten carry roughly 17%. Source: PBMCs, taken less than 6 days after the first yellow fever vaccination. The receptors were gathered from a young man who received the YFV17D yellow fever vaccine. CDR3s include the opening cysteine and the closing phenylalanine or tryptophan. A D gene is named only where the DNA matches it firmly. A row's size may be missing; if present it is once, few, many or a size class.

>12|-|TRBV12-3/TRBV12-4|-|TRBJ1-2
CASTLRDYGYTF
TGTGCCAGCACCCTTCGCGACTATGGCTACACCTTC
>12|few|TRBV5-4|-|TRBJ1-2
CASSMPFYGYTF
TGTGCCAGCAGCATGCCGTTCTATGGCTACACCTTC
>14|-|TRBV6-1|-|TRBJ2-1
CASTGSFSYNEQFF
TGTGCCAGCACAGGGAGTTTCTCCTACAATGAGCAGTTCTTC
>15|few|TRBV4-2|TRBD1|TRBJ2-1
CASSPSKGGNNEQFF
TGTGCCAGCAGCCCGTCCAAAGGGGGCAACAATGAGCAGTTCTTC
>13|few|TRBV20-1|-|TRBJ2-5
CRGAIGSQETQYF
TGCAGGGGGGCAATTGGCAGCCAAGAGACCCAGTACTTC
>8|-|TRBV29-1|-|TRBJ1-5
CSVQPQHF
TGCAGCGTTCAGCCCCAGCATTTT
>16|-|TRBV30|-|TRBJ2-7
CAWNPKLATFPYEQYF
TGTGCCTGGAACCCGAAGCTGGCGACTTTCCCCTACGAGCAGTACTTC
>16|many|TRBV11-3|TRBD2|TRBJ2-1
CASSLGDSGPYNEQFF
TGTGCCAGCAGCTTAGGAGATAGCGGGCCCTACAATGAGCAGTTCTTC
>14|-|TRBV2|-|TRBJ2-3
CASSELLSVDTQYF
TGTGCCAGCAGTGAATTGTTGTCGGTAGATACGCAGTATTTT
>12|few|TRBV5-6|-|TRBJ2-2
CASSSLAGELFF
TGTGCCAGCAGCTCCCTAGCCGGGGAGCTGTTTTTT
>16|many|TRBV10-3|TRBD2|TRBJ2-3
CAISEPSGVVTDTQYF
TGTGCCATCAGTGAGCCTAGCGGGGTGGTCACAGATACGCAGTATTTT
>13|-|TRBV3-1|-|TRBJ2-3
CASSQDFSDTQYF
TGTGCCAGCAGCCAAGATTTCTCAGATACGCAGTATTTT
>15|-|TRBV7-9|-|TRBJ2-5
CASSTRGYLGETQYF
TGTGCCAGCAGCACCCGGGGGTATTTGGGAGAGACCCAGTACTTC
>14|-|TRBV27|-|TRBJ2-1
CASSFVHSYNEQFF
TGTGCCAGCAGTTTTGTCCACTCCTACAATGAGCAGTTCTTC
>13|many|TRBV4-1|-|TRBJ1-1
CASSGRGADEAFF
TGCGCCAGCAGCGGTCGGGGGGCCGATGAAGCTTTCTTT
>15|few|TRBV15|-|TRBJ2-3
CATSWSNAGTDTQYF
TGTGCCACCAGCTGGAGTAATGCCGGCACAGATACGCAGTATTTT
>15|few|TRBV7-6|TRBD1|TRBJ1-2
CASSSGQGTNYGYTF
TGTGCCAGCAGCTCTGGACAGGGAACGAACTATGGCTACACCTTC
>16|-|TRBV12-3/TRBV12-4|-|TRBJ2-2
CASSLRGQVNTGELFF
TGTGCCAGCAGTTTACGAGGCCAGGTGAACACCGGGGAGCTGTTTTTT
>16|few|TRBV28|-|TRBJ1-5
CASSPSAWNSNQPQHF
TGTGCCAGCAGCCCCTCGGCGTGGAATAGCAATCAGCCCCAGCATTTT
>10|few|TRBV20-1|-|TRBJ1-2
CSARDDGYTF
TGCAGTGCTAGAGACGATGGCTACACCTTC
>14|-|TRBV19|-|TRBJ2-1
CASSISPLDAEQFF
TGTGCCAGTAGTATCTCACCGTTAGACGCAGAGCAGTTCTTC
>13|-|TRBV5-1|TRBD1|TRBJ1-1
CASDAGQGTEAFF
TGCGCCAGCGACGCGGGACAGGGTACTGAAGCTTTCTTT
>15|few|TRBV19|-|TRBJ1-6
CASSQETAYNSPLHF
TGTGCCAGTAGTCAGGAGACAGCCTATAATTCACCCCTCCACTTT
>12|-|TRBV3-1|-|TRBJ1-2
CASATRNYGYTF
TGTGCCAGCGCCACCCGGAACTATGGCTACACCTTC
>15|-|TRBV7-2|-|TRBJ1-1
CASSLEGDPGTEAFF
TGTGCCAGCAGCTTAGAGGGGGACCCTGGGACTGAAGCTTTCTTT
>13|-|TRBV20-1|TRBD1|TRBJ1-1
CSAVRTGDTEAFF
TGCAGTGCTGTACGGACAGGCGACACTGAAGCTTTCTTT
>15|-|TRBV11-2|-|TRBJ2-3
CASSPEKRFTDTQYF
TGTGCCAGCAGCCCCGAAAAGCGGTTCACAGATACGCAGTATTTT
>16|-|TRBV10-3|TRBD2|TRBJ2-5
CAISEPSGGSQETQYF
TGTGCCATCAGTGAACCTAGCGGGGGGTCACAAGAGACCCAGTACTTC
>14|-|TRBV5-5|-|TRBJ2-5
CASSLDPQRETQYF
TGTGCCAGCAGCTTGGATCCCCAGCGCGAGACCCAGTACTTC
>16|-|TRBV7-2|-|TRBJ1-4
CASSLAGTGRNEKLFF
TGTGCCAGCAGCTTAGCTGGGACGGGTAGGAATGAAAAACTGTTTTTT
>16|-|TRBV14|-|TRBJ2-1
CASSQERRGLYNEQFF
TGTGCCAGCAGCCAAGAAAGACGGGGATTGTACAATGAGCAGTTCTTC
>15|-|TRBV4-2|-|TRBJ1-6
CASSQAGATRSPLHF
TGTGCCAGCAGCCAAGCAGGGGCAACGCGTTCACCCCTCCACTTT
>17|few|TRBV5-1|TRBD1|TRBJ2-2
CASSRYSGQEYTGELFF
TGCGCCAGCAGCCGCTACTCCGGACAGGAGTACACCGGGGAGCTGTTTTTT
>12|few|TRBV29-1|-|TRBJ1-1
CSVVADPTEAFF
TGCAGCGTTGTGGCAGACCCCACTGAAGCTTTCTTT
>15|-|TRBV6-1|-|TRBJ1-5
CASSEARDSNQPQHF
TGTGCCAGCAGTGAGGCCCGGGACAGCAATCAGCCCCAGCATTTT
>14|few|TRBV11-1|TRBD1|TRBJ1-6
CASSPDRADSPLHF
TGTGCCAGCAGCCCGGACAGGGCGGATTCACCCCTCCACTTT
>17|few|TRBV7-2|TRBD2|TRBJ2-1
CASSVSGGAWSYNEQFF
TGTGCCAGCAGCGTTAGCGGGGGGGCATGGTCCTACAATGAGCAGTTCTTC
>14|-|TRBV15|TRBD1|TRBJ2-5
CATSRGQGGETQYF
TGTGCCACCAGTAGAGGACAGGGGGGAGAGACCCAGTACTTC
>15|-|TRBV3-1|TRBD1|TRBJ1-2
CASSQGDRGLYGYTF
TGTGCCAGCAGCCAAGGAGACAGGGGGCTGTATGGCTACACCTTC
>12|few|TRBV6-6|-|TRBJ1-5
CASSVQGWPQHF
TGTGCCAGCAGCGTACAAGGGTGGCCCCAGCATTTT
>13|many|TRBV12-3/TRBV12-4|-|TRBJ2-3
CASRTTGADTQYF
TGTGCCAGCAGGACGACCGGCGCAGATACGCAGTATTTT
>16|-|TRBV4-2|TRBD1|TRBJ2-5
CASSQEPGQDGETQYF
TGTGCCAGCAGCCAAGAGCCGGGACAGGATGGCGAGACCCAGTACTTC
>18|few|TRBV11-2|-|TRBJ2-4
CASSPTLGRTLAKNIQYF
TGTGCCAGCAGCCCTACGTTGGGCCGCACGCTGGCCAAAAACATTCAGTACTTC
>13|-|TRBV29-1|-|TRBJ2-4
CSVELGGPGIQYF
TGCAGCGTTGAGCTGGGAGGTCCGGGCATTCAGTACTTC
>13|-|TRBV20-1|TRBD1|TRBJ1-1
CSATGALSTEAFF
TGCAGTGCCACAGGGGCGCTGAGCACTGAAGCTTTCTTT
>13|few|TRBV29-1|TRBD1|TRBJ1-1
CSASGQGGTEAFF
TGCAGCGCCTCCGGACAGGGCGGCACTGAAGCTTTCTTT
>14|-|TRBV25-1|-|TRBJ1-2
CASSERPETYGYTF
TGTGCCAGCAGTGAACGGCCAGAGACCTATGGCTACACCTTC
>16|-|TRBV6-5|-|TRBJ1-3
CASSYSRESSGNTIYF
TGTGCCAGCAGTTACAGCAGGGAGAGCTCTGGAAACACCATATATTTT